This passage covers 15 T cell receptor beta chains from one sample sequenced in a study of CD8 T cells in ankylosing spondylitis. General observations from the study: Made up of eight highly homologous variants, a TCR beta motif appeared characteristic of ankylosing spondylitis blood.

No antigen has been assigned to these receptors. In TCRdb, the 5' RACE reads were re-called with MiXCR into one record per CDR3 protein. Of approximately 500,000 distinct CDR3 sequences in the sample, about 13% are singletons; the top ten hold 6.8%. Sequencing input: blood, either unsorted or a sorted T cell fraction (not recorded which). The origin of the receptors is a male donor with ankylosing spondylitis.

V gene TRBV4-2 combines with J gene TRBJ1-4, with 9 bases fitting TRBD1. CDR1 and CDR2 (germline): LGHNA, YNFKEQ. V shed 0 bases and J 5 bases; nucleotides not matched to a gene: 1. The CDR3 totals 15 residues. CDR3 region: CASSQEGTGNEKLFF. The CDR3 DNA reads TGTGCCAGCAGCCAAGAGGGGACAGGGAATGAAAAACTGTTTTTT.

This clonotype was recorded a few times. The V gene is TRBV3-1, the J gene TRBJ1-1; D unresolved. Germline V lookup: CDR1 LGHDT, CDR2 YNNKEL (reference sequence). Trimming pared 6 bases from V and 5 bases from J, leaving 10 bases between. The CDR3 has 12 residues. In DNA form, the CDR3 reads TGTGCCAGCAGAATAGGGAGAACTGAAGCTTTCTTT. Amino acids: CASRIGRTEAFF.

This sequence joins TRBV18 and TRBJ1-2, with D possibly TRBD1 on 6 matching bases. This CDR3 comprises 16 residues. Trimming left V 1 base short and J 6 bases short, with 18 bases between. Germline V CDR1 and CDR2: KGHSH, LQKENI. CDR3 amino acids: CASSPRQGGSQNGYTF. The CDR3 bases are TGTGCCAGCTCACCACGTCAAGGGGGAAGTCAGAATGGCTACACCTTC.

This clonotype was seen only a few times. The DNA for the CDR3 is TGTGCCAGCAGCCAAACAGGGGGTTGGGATGGCTACACCTTC. Protein sequence: CASSQTGGWDGYTF. The chain employs TRBV12-3 or TRBV12-4 and TRBJ1-2; 8 nucleotides agree with TRBD1. Unmatched junction bases numbered 9, after V lost 6 bases and J lost 6 bases. The CDR3 runs 14 residues.

This chain joins TRBV7-8 and TRBJ2-1; a possible D gene is TRBD2 (6 bases). This CDR3 spans 14 amino acids. Trimming removed 2 bases at V and 4 bases at J, with 9 bases between. Germline CDR1 and CDR2: SGHVS and FQNEAQ. The CDR3 spells CASSLREWYNEQFF. CDR3 nucleotide sequence: TGTGCCAGCAGCTTACGGGAGTGGTACAATGAGCAGTTCTTC.

This clonotype has just a few counts. J is TRBJ2-2 and V is TRBV6-2 or TRBV6-3, with 8 bases aligning to TRBD1. Germline V gene data show CDR1 as MNHEY and CDR2 as SVGEGT. The CDR3 contains 14 residues. Trimming cost V 8 bases and J 0 bases; bases outside gene matches: 2. CDR3 sequence (DNA): TGTGCCAGCGGACAGGGCCCGAACACCGGGGAGCTGTTTTTT. Translation gives CASGQGPNTGELFF.

The genes are TRBV24-1 and TRBJ2-1; 8 nucleotides agree with TRBD2. This CDR3 is 17 amino acids long. Unmatched junction bases numbered 11, after V lost 1 base and J lost 7 bases. The germline V gene has CDR1 KGHDR and CDR2 SFDVKD. CDR3 DNA: TGTGCCACCAGTGATTTTCGAACAAGCGGGAGTGGTAATGAGCAGTTCTTC. Amino acid sequence: CATSDFRTSGSGNEQFF.

The chain uses TRBV2 and TRBJ1-1; 9 bases match TRBD1. The ends lost 7 bases at V and 4 bases at J; junction bases unmatched: 7. This CDR3 region has 14 residues. The germline V gene encodes CDR1 SNHLY and CDR2 FYNNEI. CDR3 nucleotide sequence: TGTGCCAGCAAGAAACAGGGGGCGCCCACTGAAGCTTTCTTT. Its protein product is CASKKQGAPTEAFF.

J is TRBJ2-1 and V is TRBV5-1; D ambiguous. Germline V gene sequence: CDR1 SGHRS, CDR2 YFSETQ. V was shortened by 0 bases and J by 9 bases, with 10 bases between the two germline ends. This CDR3 has 13 amino acids. The CDR3, as DNA: TGCGCCAGCAGCTTGGGAACCAACGCTGAGCAGTTCTTC. Translation: CASSLGTNAEQFF.

This clonotype has more than one count but fewer than ten. V is TRBV29-1 and J is TRBJ2-5, with 7 nucleotides matching TRBD2. The CDR3 runs 12 residues. CDR1 SQVTM and CDR2 ANQGSEA come from the germline V gene. Trimming took 6 bases from V and 4 from J; bases not matched to a gene: 5. CDR3 sequence (DNA): TGCAGCGTCGGGGGGATTGGAGAGACCCAGTACTTC. It codes for CSVGGIGETQYF.

The V gene is TRBV11-2, the J gene TRBJ1-1, with no clear D. V gave up 0 bases and J gave up 6 bases, with 5 bases separating them. Looked up from germline, CDR1 is SGHAT and CDR2 is FQNNGV. CDR3 size: 12 residues. The CDR3 nucleotides read TGTGCCAGCAGCTTAGATTGGGCTGAAGCTTTCTTT. Its protein product is CASSLDWAEAFF.

This clonotype was counted between two and nine times. The rearrangement uses TRBV3-1 and TRBJ1-1; D remains ambiguous. This CDR3 is 10 amino acids long. The germline V gene encodes CDR1 LGHDT and CDR2 YNNKEL (reference sequence). Trimming pared 0 bases from V and 13 bases from J, leaving 6 bases between. CDR3 bases: TGTGCCAGCAGCCAAGAAACCCATTTCTTT. Amino acids: CASSQETHFF.

The chain joins TRBV5-1 to TRBJ1-2; TRBD1 matches 7 bases. J lost 0 bases, V lost 4 bases, and 3 bases had no gene match. The CDR3 has 14 amino acids. Germline CDR1 reads SGHRS; CDR2 reads YFSETQ. CDR3 DNA: TGCGCCAGCAGCGTCGGGACAGCTAACTATGGCTACACCTTC. It is translated as CASSVGTANYGYTF.

This clonotype was found once. This sequence joins TRBV10-3 and TRBJ2-5; weak D call: TRBD1 (5 bases). Per the germline V gene, CDR1 is ENHRY and CDR2 is SYGVKD. The CDR3 length is 12 residues. The V and J ends lost 3 bases and 6 bases respectively, with 8 bases between them. The CDR3 protein is CAISDQGQTQYF. CDR3 DNA sequence: TGTGCCATCAGTGATCAGGGTCAGACCCAGTACTTC.

This sequence joins TRBV18 and TRBJ1-1, with 7 bases that match TRBD1. There are 17 residues in the CDR3. The germline CDR1 and CDR2 sequences are KGHSH and LQKENI. Trimming removed 2 bases from V and 1 base from J; junction bases left unmatched: 10. CDR3 nucleotide sequence: TGTGCCAGCTCACCAGCGATTCCGGGACAGAAGAACACTGAAGCTTTCTTT. Translating it yields CASSPAIPGQKNTEAFF.